A selection of T cell receptor beta chains follows, all from one sample in a study of cytomegalovirus exposure and HLA in healthy donors. The protocol was immunoSEQ multiplex PCR, while the TCRdb copy is restricted to in-frame clones and leaves out a portion. The table records approximately 120,000 clones, more than 65% of them present only once. Sequenced: PBMCs. Every receptor here comes from a man between 18 and 35 years old in good health and CMV-seropositive. CDR3s leave out the opening cysteine and the closing phenylalanine or tryptophan. Fields, in order: J gene, clone size, V gene, CDR3 protein. Size is omitted from some rows. Given values are once, few, many or a class for expanded clones.

>TRBJ2-5|few|TRBV9
ASSVDQGDGTQY
>TRBJ1-5|-|TRBV19
ASSMDRKVNQPQH
>TRBJ2-5|-|TRBV4-3
ASSQGTVQETQY
>TRBJ2-2|-|TRBV4-3
ASSQELGGGNTGELF
>TRBJ2-1|-|TRBV10-3
AIRPSFSGNYNEQF
>TRBJ2-7|-|TRBV4-3
ASSRDRATYEQY
>TRBJ1-2|-|TRBV2
ASSDLAGSYGYT
>-|-|TRBV4-3
ASSQGPDREKGEQY
>TRBJ2-2|-|TRBV9
ASSVGGTSATGELF
>TRBJ2-5|-|TRBV5-4
ASSISGTGMETQY
>TRBJ2-7|-|TRBV11-2
ASSLAGGQGATSYEQY
>TRBJ2-2|-|TRBV6-1
ASSSGTGGTGELF
>TRBJ1-1|-|TRBV6-1
ASSELVTFEAF
>TRBJ2-6|-|TRBV5-6
ASSFEQAGANVLT
>TRBJ1-6|-|TRBV6-6
ASSYLLGSRNSPLH
>TRBJ1-1|-|TRBV15
ATSRGGNTEAF
>TRBJ1-4|-|TRBV4-3
ASSQEGQTATNEKLF
>TRBJ1-5|-|TRBV18
ASSPTGGSQPQH
>TRBJ1-1|-|TRBV5-1
ASSEQGFSTEAF
>TRBJ1-4|-|TRBV10-3
AIAGDSWGEKLF
>TRBJ1-2|-|TRBV12-5
ASGLGGQNYGYT
>-|-|TRBV10-2
ASSELLGQGPYEQY
>TRBJ2-7|-|TRBV5-5
ASSLEGTAYEQY
>TRBJ2-6|-|TRBV29-1
SVGGRAGGSGANVLT
>TRBJ1-5|-|TRBV5-8
ASSLEGAGNQPQH
>TRBJ2-7|-|TRBV27
ACSLGSSYEQY
>TRBJ1-1|once|TRBV7-2
ASNQPGTGRTEAF
>TRBJ1-5|-|TRBV27
ASSLSGTGYDQPQH
>TRBJ1-1|-|TRBV5-6
ASSLWLNTEAF
>TRBJ1-1|-|TRBV2
ASGTGWDTEAF
>TRBJ2-7|-|TRBV2
ASRSTGPEQY
>TRBJ1-6|-|TRBV4-1
ASSQDRGLSSPLH
>TRBJ2-5|once|TRBV19
ASSPPPLAGGGETQY
>TRBJ2-3|-|TRBV11-2
ASSFLAEHSTQY
>TRBJ2-7|-|TRBV11-3
ASSLEGGNEQY
>TRBJ1-2|-|TRBV13
ASSSGQGAVLANYGYT
>TRBJ1-3|-|TRBV5-1
ASDRGRRSSGNTIY
>TRBJ2-5|once|TRBV5-6
ASSAVRGEFLTRETQY
>TRBJ2-3|-|TRBV7-9
ASSSSAGTGPLDTQY
>TRBJ2-5|-|TRBV11-2
ASRSASGETQY
>TRBJ2-7|-|TRBV2
ASSAPGQGVYEQY
>TRBJ2-3|few|TRBV6-4
ASSDGTSTDTQY
>TRBJ2-4|-|TRBV27
ASKLAGGGNIQY
>TRBJ1-4|-|TRBV15
ATSARDSNEKLF
>TRBJ1-2|-|TRBV2
ASSPGLKNYGYT
>TRBJ2-7|-|TRBV6-1
ASSEGWGDTYEQY